Sequencing of this T cell receptor (beta chain) was carried out in a study of vaccination and CD4 T cells after COVID-19. Of note for this clonotype: Its specificity is unknown.

With the Oncomine TCR Beta short-read assay, DNA from cultured CD4+ T cells was sequenced. TCRdb re-called the PCR reads with MiXCR, one entry per CDR3 protein. The profile shows about 20,000 distinct CDR3 sequences, about 39% of them singletons. This sample's treatment: roughly ten-day PBMC culture with coronavirus spike peptide pools or control peptides (ViraFEST assay). The CDR3 extends over 15 amino acids. Trimming pared 5 bases from V and 11 bases from J, leaving 24 bases between. Germline V gene lookup returns CDR1 MNHEY and CDR2 SMNVEV (reference sequence). This receptor was taken from a human donor who had recovered from COVID-19. The material sequenced was CD4+ T cells from blood, cultured in vitro, taken after SARS-CoV-2 vaccination. The J gene is TRBJ1-1, the V gene TRBV27; the D is unclear. The CDR3: CASSIDRAARGKAFF. The DNA of the CDR3 is TGTGCCAGCAGTATAGACCGGGCCGCCCGAGGTAAGGCTTTCTTT.